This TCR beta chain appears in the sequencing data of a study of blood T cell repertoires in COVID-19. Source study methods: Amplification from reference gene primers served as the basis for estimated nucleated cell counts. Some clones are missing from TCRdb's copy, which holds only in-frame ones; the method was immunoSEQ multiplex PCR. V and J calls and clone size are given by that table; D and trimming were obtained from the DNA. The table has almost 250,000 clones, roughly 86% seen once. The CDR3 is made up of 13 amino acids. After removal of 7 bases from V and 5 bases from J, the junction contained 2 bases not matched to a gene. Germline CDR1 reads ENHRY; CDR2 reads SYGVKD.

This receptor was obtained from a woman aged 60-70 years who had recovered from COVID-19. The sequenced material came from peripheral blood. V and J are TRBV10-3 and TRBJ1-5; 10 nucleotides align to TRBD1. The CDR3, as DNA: TGTGCCATCAAAGGGACAGGGGATCAGCCCCAGCATTTT. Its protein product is CAIKGTGDQPQHF.